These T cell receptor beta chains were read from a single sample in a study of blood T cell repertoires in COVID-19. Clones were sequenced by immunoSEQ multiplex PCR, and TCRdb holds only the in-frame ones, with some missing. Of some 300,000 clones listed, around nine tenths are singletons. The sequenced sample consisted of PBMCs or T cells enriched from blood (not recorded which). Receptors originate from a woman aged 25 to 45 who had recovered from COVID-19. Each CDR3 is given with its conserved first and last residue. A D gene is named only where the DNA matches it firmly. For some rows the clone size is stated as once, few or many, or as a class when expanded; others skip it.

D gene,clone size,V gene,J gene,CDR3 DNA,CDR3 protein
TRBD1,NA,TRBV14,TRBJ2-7,TGTGCCAGCAGCCAACTGGACAGGGTGAGCTCCGAGCAGTACTTC,CASSQLDRVSSEQYF
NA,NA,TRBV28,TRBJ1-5,TGTGCCAGCAGTTTAAGGGCAGGGTTTCAGCCCCAGCATTTT,CASSLRAGFQPQHF
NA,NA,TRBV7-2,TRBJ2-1,TGTGCCAGCAGCTTAGTGACAAGCGGAGGGTGGAATGAGCAGTTCTTC,CASSLVTSGGWNEQFF
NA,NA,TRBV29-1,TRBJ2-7,TGCAGCGTTGTACCCCTCCGCGGGCAACCCTACGAGCAGTACTTC,CSVVPLRGQPYEQYF
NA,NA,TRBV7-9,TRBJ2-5,TGTGCCAGCAGCTTAGACAGTAGGGAGACCCAGTACTTC,CASSLDSRETQYF
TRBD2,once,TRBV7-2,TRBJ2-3,TGTGCCAGCAGCCCTTTTAGCGGGAGGGACACAGATACGCAGTATTTT,CASSPFSGRDTDTQYF
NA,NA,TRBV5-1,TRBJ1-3,TGCGCCAGCAGCTTGGATCAGGGCTCTGGAAACACCATATATTTT,CASSLDQGSGNTIYF
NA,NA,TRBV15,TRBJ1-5,TGTGCCACCAGCAGATACAGTGAAGGTCAGCCCCAGCATTTT,CATSRYSEGQPQHF
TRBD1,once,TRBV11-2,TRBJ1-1,TGTGCCAGCAGCCCACACGGGTGGGCAGGGGGGAATGGCACTGAAGCTTTCTTT,CASSPHGWAGGNGTEAFF
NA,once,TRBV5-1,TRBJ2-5,TGCGCCAGCAGCTTGGCCCCTGGAGGAGAGACCCAGTACTTC,CASSLAPGGETQYF
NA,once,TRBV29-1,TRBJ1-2,TGCAGCGTTGGTCTCGGGGGGCGCCGGGATGGCTACACCTTC,CSVGLGGRRDGYTF
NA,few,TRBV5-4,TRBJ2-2,TGTGCCAGCAGCAAAATCGGGGGTCCGGGAGCCGGGGAGCTGTTTTTT,CASSKIGGPGAGELFF
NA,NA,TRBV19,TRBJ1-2,TGTGCCAGTAGGCCGACAGGTTATAACTATGGCTACACCTTC,CASRPTGYNYGYTF
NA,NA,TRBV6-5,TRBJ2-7,TGTGCCAGCAGTTACATGGCGAAGGGAGCTACCTACGAGCAGTACTTC,CASSYMAKGATYEQYF
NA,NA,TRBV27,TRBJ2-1,TGTGCCAGCAGTCTCGCTCCCTTACAGGGAATCTACAATGAGCAGTTCTTC,CASSLAPLQGIYNEQFF
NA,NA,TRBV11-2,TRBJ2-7,TGTGCCAGCAGCTTAGGTGGGGCAGCCTACGAGCAGTACTTC,CASSLGGAAYEQYF